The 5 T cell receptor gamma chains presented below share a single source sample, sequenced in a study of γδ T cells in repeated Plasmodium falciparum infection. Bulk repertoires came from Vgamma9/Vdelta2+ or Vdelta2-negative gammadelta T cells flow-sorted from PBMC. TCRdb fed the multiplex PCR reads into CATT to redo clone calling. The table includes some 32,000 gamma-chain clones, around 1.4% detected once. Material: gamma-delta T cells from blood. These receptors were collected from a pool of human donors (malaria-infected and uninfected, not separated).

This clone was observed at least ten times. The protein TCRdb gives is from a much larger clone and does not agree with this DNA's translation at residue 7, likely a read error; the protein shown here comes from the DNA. CDR3 region: CATWDSRSDWIKTF. DNA of the CDR3: TGTGCCACCTGGGACAGTAGAAGTGATTGGATCAAGACGTTT. V and J are TRGV3 and TRGJP2. Matching the DNA to germline supplied the J gene, which TCRdb does not give. V shed 1 base and J 5 bases; nucleotides not matched to a gene: 4. This CDR3 has 14 amino acids. Germline V CDR1 and CDR2: VTNTFY, YDVSTARD (reference sequence).

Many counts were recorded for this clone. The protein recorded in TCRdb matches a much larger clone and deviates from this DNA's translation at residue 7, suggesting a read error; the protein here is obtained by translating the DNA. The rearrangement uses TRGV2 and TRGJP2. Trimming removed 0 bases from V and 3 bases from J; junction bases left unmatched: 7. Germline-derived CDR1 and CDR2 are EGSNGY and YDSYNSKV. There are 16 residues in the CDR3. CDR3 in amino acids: CATWDGCRGSDWIKTF. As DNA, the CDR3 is TGTGCCACCTGGGACGGGTGTAGAGGTAGTGATTGGATCAAGACGTTT.

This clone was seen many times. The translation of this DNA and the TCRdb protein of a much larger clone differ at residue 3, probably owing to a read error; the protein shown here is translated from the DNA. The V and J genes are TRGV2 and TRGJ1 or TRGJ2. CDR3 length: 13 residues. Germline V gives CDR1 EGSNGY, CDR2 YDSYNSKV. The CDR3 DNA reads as TGTGCCCCCTGGGACCTATGGTATTATAAGAAACTCTTT. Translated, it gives CAPWDLWYYKKLF.

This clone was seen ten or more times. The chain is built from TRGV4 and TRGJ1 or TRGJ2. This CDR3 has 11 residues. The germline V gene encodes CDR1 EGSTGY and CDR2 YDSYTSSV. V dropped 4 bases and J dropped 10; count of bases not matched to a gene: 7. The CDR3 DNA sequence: TGTGCCACCTGGGAGCAAAAAAAGAAACTCTTT. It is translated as CATWEQKKKLF.

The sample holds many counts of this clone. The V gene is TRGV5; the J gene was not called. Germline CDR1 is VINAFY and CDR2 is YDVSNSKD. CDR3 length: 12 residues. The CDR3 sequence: CATWDRGYKKLF. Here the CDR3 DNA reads TGTGCCACCTGGGACAGGGGATATAAGAAACTTTTT.